This TCR beta chain was observed in a study of T cell responses to AZD1222 COVID-19 vaccine. The study's findings and limits: After the peak T cell response, and only then, were repertoires sampled. The study identified only five or six AZD1222 recipients as seropositive at baseline.

This CDR3 comprises 15 residues. The V end lost 4 bases, the J end lost 8 bases, and 20 bases lay between the germline ends. Germline V gene lookup returns CDR1 LGHNA and CDR2 YSLEER. Measured with immunoSEQ multiplex PCR; TCRdb has only the in-frame clones, and not every one. The sample has approximately 150,000 clones, roughly 88% seen once. With respect to this clone: Its antigen is as yet unknown.

This receptor was taken from an adult who received the AZD1222 COVID-19 vaccine. The specimen comprised peripheral blood, sampled 28 days after the second AZD1222 dose. The chain uses TRBV4-3 and TRBJ1-2; D may be TRBD1 (6 bases). The CDR3 DNA is TGCGCCAGCAGCCCCAAGACAAACAGGGCGGGCGGCTACACCTTC. This encodes CASSPKTNRAGGYTF.